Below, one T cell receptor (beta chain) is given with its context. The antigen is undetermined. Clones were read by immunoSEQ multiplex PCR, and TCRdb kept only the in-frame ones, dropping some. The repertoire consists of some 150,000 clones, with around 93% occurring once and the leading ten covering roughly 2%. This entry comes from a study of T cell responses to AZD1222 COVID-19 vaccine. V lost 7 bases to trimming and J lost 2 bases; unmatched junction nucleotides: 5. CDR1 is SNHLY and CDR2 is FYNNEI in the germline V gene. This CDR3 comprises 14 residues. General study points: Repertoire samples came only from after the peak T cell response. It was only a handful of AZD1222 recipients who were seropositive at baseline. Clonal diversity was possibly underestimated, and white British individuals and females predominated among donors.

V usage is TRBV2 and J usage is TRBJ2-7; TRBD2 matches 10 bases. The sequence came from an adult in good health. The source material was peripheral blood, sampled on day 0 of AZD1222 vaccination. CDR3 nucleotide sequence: TGTGCCAGCACCAAAGCGGGAGGGCCCTACGAGCAGTACTTC. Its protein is CASTKAGGPYEQYF.